These T cell receptor beta chains were read from a single sample in a study of CD8 T cells in ankylosing spondylitis. TCRdb reprocessed the 5' RACE reads via MiXCR and lists one record per CDR3 protein. The table records 650,000 to 800,000 distinct CDR3 sequences, under 20% of them present only once. What was sequenced was blood, either unsorted or a sorted T cell fraction (not recorded which). The receptors were sampled from a male donor with ankylosing spondylitis. CDR3s include the opening cysteine and the closing phenylalanine or tryptophan. A D gene is named only where the DNA matches it firmly. For some rows the clone size is stated as once, few or many, or as a class when expanded; others skip it.

cdr3_nt | cdr3_aa | j_call | d_call | clone_size | v_call
TGTGCCAGCAGCTTAACCGGGGCAGGGGGCCGCGGGGAGCTGTTTTTT | CASSLTGAGGRGELFF | TRBJ2-2 | TRBD1 | - | TRBV7-3
TGCGCCAGCAGCCAACCCGGGACAGGTGCAAATCAGCCCCAGCATTTT | CASSQPGTGANQPQHF | TRBJ1-5 | TRBD1 | few | TRBV4-1
TGCGCCAGCAGCGCGGGACTCAACTCCTACGAGCAGTACTTC | CASSAGLNSYEQYF | TRBJ2-7 | - | - | TRBV5-1
TGTGCCGGCAGGAAGGGGCGGGGGGGATCCAATGAGCAGTTCTTC | CAGRKGRGGSNEQFF | TRBJ2-1 | TRBD2 | - | TRBV6-1
TGTGCCAGCTCACTGACAGGGAAGAATGAGCAGTTCTTC | CASSLTGKNEQFF | TRBJ2-1 | TRBD1 | - | TRBV18
TGCGCCAGCAGCTTGATCCACAGGGATAGCCAATACGAGCAGTACTTC | CASSLIHRDSQYEQYF | TRBJ2-7 | - | - | TRBV5-1
TGCGCCAGCAGCCAAGACCCCCTCGGGGATGAGCAGTTCTTC | CASSQDPLGDEQFF | TRBJ2-1 | - | - | TRBV4-3
TGTGCCAGCAGTTCGGTAAACACCATATATTTT | CASSSVNTIYF | TRBJ1-3 | - | - | TRBV6-6
TGCAGTGCTAGAGATTGGGGACTAGCGGGTAGGCCCGAGAAGACCCAGTACTTC | CSARDWGLAGRPEKTQYF | TRBJ2-5 | TRBD2 | - | TRBV20-1
TGTGCCAGCAGTTTCTACAGGGCTGGGGCCAACGTCCTGACTTTC | CASSFYRAGANVLTF | TRBJ2-6 | - | - | TRBV28
TGCGCCAGCAGCTTGGATGGGGTCCCGAACACTGAAGCTTTCTTT | CASSLDGVPNTEAFF | TRBJ1-1 | - | many | TRBV5-1
TGTGCCAGCAGTGACCTCTGGACAGGGAAAGAGACCCAGTACTTC | CASSDLWTGKETQYF | TRBJ2-5 | TRBD1 | few | TRBV6-1
TGTGCCAGCAGTATCCAAAAACCGGGACAGGGGCCGAAGGTGGCCAACGGGGAAGCTTTCTTT | CASSIQKPGQGPKVANGEAFF | TRBJ1-1 | TRBD1 | - | TRBV6-7
TGCGCCAGCGCCGGACAGGGTTGGAACACTGAAGCTTTCTTT | CASAGQGWNTEAFF | TRBJ1-1 | TRBD1 | - | TRBV5-1
TGTGCCAGCAGGGGCCACCCTAGTGGGCGGTCGGCGGATACGCAGTATTTT | CASRGHPSGRSADTQYF | TRBJ2-3 | - | - | TRBV6-4
TGTGCCAGCAGTTTATCGATTCCCGGGACAGACCAAGAGACCCAGTACTTC | CASSLSIPGTDQETQYF | TRBJ2-5 | TRBD1 | - | TRBV27
TGTGCCAGCAGCTTAGGGGACAGGGTGCCAGATACGCAGTATTTT | CASSLGDRVPDTQYF | TRBJ2-3 | TRBD1 | - | TRBV7-3
TGTGCCAGCAGTTCCGGGCGGTCATACCCCAGCAATCAGCCCCAGCATTTT | CASSSGRSYPSNQPQHF | TRBJ1-5 | - | - | TRBV28
TGTGCCAGCAGTCCAGACTCGGCCTACAATGAGCAGTTCTTC | CASSPDSAYNEQFF | TRBJ2-1 | - | few | TRBV12-3/TRBV12-4
TGTGCCAGCAGCCCGGCCCGTGTGGGGGGAGAGGAAAAACTGTTTTTT | CASSPARVGGEEKLFF | TRBJ1-4 | - | - | TRBV11-2
TGTGCCAGCAGCTCCGCCGACAGGGGCGGTATTGGCGGTAAATCAGCTGAAGCTTTCTTT | CASSSADRGGIGGKSAEAFF | TRBJ1-1 | - | - | TRBV12-1
TGTGCCAGCAGCGTAGCTAGGGCGGGGAGCTCCTACAATGAGCAGTTCTTC | CASSVARAGSSYNEQFF | TRBJ2-1 | - | many | TRBV9
TGTGCCAGCAGCCAAGATGACTCAAACATTCAGTACTTC | CASSQDDSNIQYF | TRBJ2-4 | - | few | TRBV4-2
TGTGCCAGCAGCGCCGGGACAGGTTATCAGCCCCAGCATTTT | CASSAGTGYQPQHF | TRBJ1-5 | TRBD1 | few | TRBV3-1
TGCAGTGCTAGGTCAGAATCCTACAATGAGCAGTTCTTC | CSARSESYNEQFF | TRBJ2-1 | - | many | TRBV20-1
TGCAGCGTTGAAGATCCCCAGGGTACGGGACTAGGCGGTACCGGGGAGCTGTTTTTT | CSVEDPQGTGLGGTGELFF | TRBJ2-2 | TRBD2 | few | TRBV29-1